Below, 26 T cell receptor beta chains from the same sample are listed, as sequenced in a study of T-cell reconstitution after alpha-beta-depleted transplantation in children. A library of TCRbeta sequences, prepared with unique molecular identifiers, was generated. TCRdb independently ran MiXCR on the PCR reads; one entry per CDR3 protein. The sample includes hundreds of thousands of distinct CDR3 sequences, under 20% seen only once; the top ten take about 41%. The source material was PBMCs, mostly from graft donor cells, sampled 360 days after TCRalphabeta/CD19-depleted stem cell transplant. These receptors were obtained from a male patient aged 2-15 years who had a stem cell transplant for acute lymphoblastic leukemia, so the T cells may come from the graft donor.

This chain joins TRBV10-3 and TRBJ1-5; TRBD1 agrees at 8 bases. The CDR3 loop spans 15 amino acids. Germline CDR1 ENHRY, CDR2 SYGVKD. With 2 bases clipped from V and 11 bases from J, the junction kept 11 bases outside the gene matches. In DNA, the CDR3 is TGTGCCATCAGTGAGGGACAGGGTGCCTTGACGTCCCAGCATTTT. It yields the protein CAISEGQGALTSQHF.

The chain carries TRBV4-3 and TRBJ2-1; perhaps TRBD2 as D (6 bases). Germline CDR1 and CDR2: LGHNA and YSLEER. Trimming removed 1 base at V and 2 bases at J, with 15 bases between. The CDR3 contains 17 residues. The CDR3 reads CASSQVPSGVPYNEQFF. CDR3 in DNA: TGCGCCAGCAGCCAAGTTCCCTCGGGGGTGCCCTACAATGAGCAGTTCTTC.

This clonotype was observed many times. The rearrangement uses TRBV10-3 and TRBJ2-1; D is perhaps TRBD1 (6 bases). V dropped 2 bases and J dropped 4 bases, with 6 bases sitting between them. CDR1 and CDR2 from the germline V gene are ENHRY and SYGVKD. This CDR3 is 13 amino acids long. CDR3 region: CAISERGYNEQFF. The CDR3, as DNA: TGTGCCATCAGTGAGAGGGGGTACAATGAGCAGTTCTTC.

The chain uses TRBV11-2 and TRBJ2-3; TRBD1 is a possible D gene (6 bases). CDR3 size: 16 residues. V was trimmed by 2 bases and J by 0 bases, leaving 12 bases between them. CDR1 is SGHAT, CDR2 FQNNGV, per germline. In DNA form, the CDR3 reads TGTGCCAGCAGCTTATCCCCAGGGGTGAGCACAGATACGCAGTATTTT. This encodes CASSLSPGVSTDTQYF. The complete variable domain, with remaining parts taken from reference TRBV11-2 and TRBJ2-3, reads EAGVAQSPRYKIIEKRQSVAFWCNPISGHATLYWYQQILGQGPKLLIQFQNNGVVDDSQLPKDRFSAERLKGVDSTLKIQPAKLEDSAVYLCASSLSPGVSTDTQYFGPGTRLTVL.

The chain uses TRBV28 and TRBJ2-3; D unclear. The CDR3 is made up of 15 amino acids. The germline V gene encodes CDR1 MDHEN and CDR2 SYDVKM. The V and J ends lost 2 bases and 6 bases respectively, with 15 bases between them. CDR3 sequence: CASSLPSTLRDTQYF. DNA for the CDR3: TGTGCCAGCAGTTTACCCTCGACCTTGAGGGATACGCAGTATTTT.

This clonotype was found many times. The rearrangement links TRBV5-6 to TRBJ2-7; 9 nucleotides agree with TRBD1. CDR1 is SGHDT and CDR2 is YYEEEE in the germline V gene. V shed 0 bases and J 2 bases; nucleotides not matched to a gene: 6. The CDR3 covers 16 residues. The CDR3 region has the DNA TGTGCCAGCAGCTTGGGGCCCCGGGACAGGGCCTACGAGCAGTACTTC. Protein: CASSLGPRDRAYEQYF.

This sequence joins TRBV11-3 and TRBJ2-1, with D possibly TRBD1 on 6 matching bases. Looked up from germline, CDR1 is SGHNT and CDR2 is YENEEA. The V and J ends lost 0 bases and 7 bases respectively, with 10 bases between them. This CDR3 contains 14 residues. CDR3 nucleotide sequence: TGTGCCAGCAGCTTAGATCAGGGGTCGAATGAGCAGTTCTTC. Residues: CASSLDQGSNEQFF.

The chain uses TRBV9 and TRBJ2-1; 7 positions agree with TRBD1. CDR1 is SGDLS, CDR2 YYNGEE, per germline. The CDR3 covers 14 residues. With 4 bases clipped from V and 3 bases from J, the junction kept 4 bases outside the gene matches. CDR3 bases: TGTGCCAGCAGCCTTGGGACAGTCTACAATGAGCAGTTCTTC. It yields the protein CASSLGTVYNEQFF.

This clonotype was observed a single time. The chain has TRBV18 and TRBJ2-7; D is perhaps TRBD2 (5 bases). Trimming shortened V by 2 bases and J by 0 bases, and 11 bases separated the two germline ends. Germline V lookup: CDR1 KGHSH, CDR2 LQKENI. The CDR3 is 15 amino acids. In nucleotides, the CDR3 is TGTGCCAGCTCACCAGGATATACTAGCTCCTACGAGCAGTACTTC. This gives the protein CASSPGYTSSYEQYF.

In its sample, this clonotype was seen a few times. The CDR3 DNA reads TGCAGCGTGGGGACAGGGCCCTATGGCTACACCTTC. This sequence encodes CSVGTGPYGYTF. The genes are TRBV29-1 and TRBJ1-2; 9 bases agree with TRBD1. Germline CDR1 is SQVTM and CDR2 is ANQGSEA. V was clipped by 6 bases and J by 4 bases; unmatched bases: 3. This CDR3 region has 12 residues.

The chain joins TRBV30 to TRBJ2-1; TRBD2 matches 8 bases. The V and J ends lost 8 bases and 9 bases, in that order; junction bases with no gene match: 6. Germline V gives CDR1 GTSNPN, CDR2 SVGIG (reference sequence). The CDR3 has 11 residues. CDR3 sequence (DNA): TGTGCCCGGGAGGGGTTTACTGAGCAGTTCTTC. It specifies CAREGFTEQFF.

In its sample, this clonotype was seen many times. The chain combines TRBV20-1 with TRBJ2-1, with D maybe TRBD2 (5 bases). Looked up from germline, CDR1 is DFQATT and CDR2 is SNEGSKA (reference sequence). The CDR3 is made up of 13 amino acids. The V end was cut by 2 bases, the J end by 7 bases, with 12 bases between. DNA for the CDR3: TGCAGTGCTAGATCCGGCCCGGGGAATGAGCAGTTCTTC. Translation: CSARSGPGNEQFF.

This CDR3 reads CATSDLRGTQETQYF. In DNA, the CDR3 is TGTGCCACCAGTGATTTGAGGGGGACCCAAGAGACCCAGTACTTC. The chain has TRBV24-1 and TRBJ2-5, with a possible D match to TRBD1 (6 bases). The V end was cut by 0 bases, the J end by 1 base, with 8 bases between. Germline V gives CDR1 KGHDR, CDR2 SFDVKD. The CDR3 has 15 residues.

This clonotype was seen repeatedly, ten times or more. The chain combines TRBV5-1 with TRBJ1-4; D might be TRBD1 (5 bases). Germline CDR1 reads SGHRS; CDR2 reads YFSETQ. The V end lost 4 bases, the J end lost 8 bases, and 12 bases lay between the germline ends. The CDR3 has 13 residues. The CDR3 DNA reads TGCGCCAGCAGCCCGGGACGGAGGGAAAAACTGTTTTTT. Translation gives CASSPGRREKLFF.

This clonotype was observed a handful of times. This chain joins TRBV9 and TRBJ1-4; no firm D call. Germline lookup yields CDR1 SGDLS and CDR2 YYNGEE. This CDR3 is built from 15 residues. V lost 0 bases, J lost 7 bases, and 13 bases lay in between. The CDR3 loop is CASSVEPGYSEKLFF. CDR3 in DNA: TGTGCCAGCAGCGTAGAGCCCGGTTATAGTGAAAAACTGTTTTTT.

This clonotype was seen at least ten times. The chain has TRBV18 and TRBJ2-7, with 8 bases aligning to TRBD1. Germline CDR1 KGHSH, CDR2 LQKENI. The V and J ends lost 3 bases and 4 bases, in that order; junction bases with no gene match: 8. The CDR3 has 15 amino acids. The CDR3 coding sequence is TGTGCCAGCTCACCGACAGGGGACCGTCGGTACGAGCAGTACTTC. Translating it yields CASSPTGDRRYEQYF.

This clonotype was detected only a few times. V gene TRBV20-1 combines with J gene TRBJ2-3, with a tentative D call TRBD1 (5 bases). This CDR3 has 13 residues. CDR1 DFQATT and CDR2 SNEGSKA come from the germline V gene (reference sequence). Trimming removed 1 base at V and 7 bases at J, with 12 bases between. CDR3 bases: TGCAGTGCTAGAGCCTCAGGGTTGAATACGCAGTATTTT. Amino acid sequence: CSARASGLNTQYF.

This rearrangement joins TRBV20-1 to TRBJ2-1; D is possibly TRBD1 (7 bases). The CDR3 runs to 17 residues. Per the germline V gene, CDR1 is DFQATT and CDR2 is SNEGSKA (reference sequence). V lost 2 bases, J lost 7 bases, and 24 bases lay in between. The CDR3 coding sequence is TGCAGTGCTAGAAGGAGGGCTACCCCGAAGACAGGGAATGAGCAGTTCTTC. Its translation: CSARRRATPKTGNEQFF.

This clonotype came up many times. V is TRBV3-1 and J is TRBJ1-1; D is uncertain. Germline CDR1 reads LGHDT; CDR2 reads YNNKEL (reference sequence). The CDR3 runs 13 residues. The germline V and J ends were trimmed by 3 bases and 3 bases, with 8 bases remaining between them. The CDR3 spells CASSQVRDTEAFF. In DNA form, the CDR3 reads TGTGCCAGCAGCCAGGTTCGGGACACTGAAGCTTTCTTT.

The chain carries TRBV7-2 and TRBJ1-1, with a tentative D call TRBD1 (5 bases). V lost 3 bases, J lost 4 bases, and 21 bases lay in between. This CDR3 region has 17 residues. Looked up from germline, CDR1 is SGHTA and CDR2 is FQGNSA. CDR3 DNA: TGTGCCAGCAGCTTGAGCTCCCAGTACAGTGGGGCCACTGAAGCTTTCTTT. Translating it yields CASSLSSQYSGATEAFF.

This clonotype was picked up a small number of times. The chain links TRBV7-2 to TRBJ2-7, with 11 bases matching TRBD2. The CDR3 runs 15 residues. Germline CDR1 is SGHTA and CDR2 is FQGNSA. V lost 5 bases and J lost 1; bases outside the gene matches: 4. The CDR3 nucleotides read TGTGCCAGCAGCAATATAGCGGGAGGGTCCTACGAGCAGTACTTC. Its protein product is CASSNIAGGSYEQYF.

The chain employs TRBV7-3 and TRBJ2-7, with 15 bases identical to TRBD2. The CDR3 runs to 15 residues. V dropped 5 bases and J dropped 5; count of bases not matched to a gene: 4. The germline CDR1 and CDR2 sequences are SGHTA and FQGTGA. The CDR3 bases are TGTGCCAGCAGCCCCGGGACTAGCGGGAGGCACGAGCAGTACTTC. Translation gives CASSPGTSGRHEQYF. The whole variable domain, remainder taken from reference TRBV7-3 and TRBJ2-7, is GAGVSQTPSNKVTEKGKYVELRCDPISGHTALYWYRQSLGQGPEFLIYFQGTGAADDSGLPNDRFFAVRPEGSVSTLKIQRTERGDSAVYLCASSPGTSGRHEQYFGPGTRLTVT.

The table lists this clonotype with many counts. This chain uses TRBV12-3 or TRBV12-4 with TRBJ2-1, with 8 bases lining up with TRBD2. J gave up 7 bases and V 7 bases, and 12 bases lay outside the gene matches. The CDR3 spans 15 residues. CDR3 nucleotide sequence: TGTGCCAGCACCTTTGAGTTAGCGGGGCTAAATGAGCAGTTCTTC. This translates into CASTFELAGLNEQFF.

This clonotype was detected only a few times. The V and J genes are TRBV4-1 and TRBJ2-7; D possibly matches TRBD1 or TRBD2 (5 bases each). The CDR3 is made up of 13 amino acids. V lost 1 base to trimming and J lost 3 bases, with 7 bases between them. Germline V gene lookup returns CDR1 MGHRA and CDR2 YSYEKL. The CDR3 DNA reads TGCGCCAGCAGCCAAGGTGGGGGCTACGAGCAGTACTTC. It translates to CASSQGGGYEQYF.

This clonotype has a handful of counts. CDR3 nucleotide sequence: TGTGCCACCAGTGACCGGGACTCAGACAATGAGCAGTTCTTC. Residues: CATSDRDSDNEQFF. The chain links TRBV24-1 to TRBJ2-1, with a weak D call TRBD2 (6 bases). CDR1 KGHDR and CDR2 SFDVKD come from the germline V gene. The CDR3 is 14 amino acids. V shed 4 bases and J shed 5 bases, with 11 bases lying between them.

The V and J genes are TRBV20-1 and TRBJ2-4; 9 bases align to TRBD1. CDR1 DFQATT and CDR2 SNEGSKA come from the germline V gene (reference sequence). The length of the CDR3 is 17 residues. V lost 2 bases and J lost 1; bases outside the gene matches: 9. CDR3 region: CSARKQYGTGAKNIQYF. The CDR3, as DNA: TGCAGTGCTAGAAAGCAGTACGGGACAGGGGCCAAAAACATTCAGTACTTC.